The clone carrying this T cell receptor (beta chain) is classed as medium-sized. This entry is derived from a study of metastatic and nonmetastatic thyroid tumors. There were no patients who had received any treatment before thyroid surgery. In the original analysis: Across clinicopathological groups, CDR3 differences served as the basis for building a distant-metastasis classifier for papillary thyroid cancer. From the PCR reads, TCRdb re-called clones with MiXCR. The V and J calls here are based on TCRdb, not the publication. The repertoire has over 25,000 clones, roughly 15% of them found once; the top ten carry 4.7%. V lost 3 bases, J lost 0 bases, and 4 bases stayed unmatched. CDR1 LNHNV and CDR2 YYDKDF come from the germline V gene (reference sequence). There are 15 residues in the CDR3.

The origin of this receptor is a female donor with papillary thyroid cancer or a benign thyroid nodule (not recorded which). Some clones in this sample may be carry-over from other donors' samples. This sequence joins TRBV15 and TRBJ1-2, with 7 bases fitting TRBD1. Material for sequencing was blood. In DNA, the CDR3 is TGTGCCACCAGCAGCGAGGACAGGCCTAACTATGGCTACACCTTC. As protein: CATSSEDRPNYGYTF.